This T cell receptor (beta chain) was sequenced in a study of circulating and synovial CD4+ cells in juvenile arthritis. Method: immunoSEQ multiplex PCR; TCRdb's copy keeps in-frame clones and lacks some. The sample lists more than 30,000 clones, just over 90% occurring once. V shed 5 bases and J shed 4 bases, with 21 bases lying between them. The germline V gene has CDR1 GTSNPN and CDR2 SVGIG (reference sequence). The CDR3 has 16 residues. Sample: CD4+ T cells from blood. The chain recombines TRBV30 with TRBJ2-1; a possible D gene is TRBD2 (6 bases). This clonotype was obtained from a human donor with juvenile idiopathic arthritis. CDR3 sequence reads: CAWGAHGQGLYNEQFF. In nucleotides, the CDR3 is TGTGCCTGGGGAGCCCACGGGCAGGGACTTTACAATGAGCAGTTCTTC. The variable domain in full, with the rest retrieved from reference TRBV30 and TRBJ2-1, is SQTIHQWPATLVQPVGSPLSLECTVEGTSNPNLYWYRQAAGRGLQLLFYSVGIGQISSEVPQNLSASRPQDRQFILSSKKLLLSDSGFYLCAWGAHGQGLYNEQFFGPGTRLTVL.